The 6 T cell receptor beta chains in this list originate from one sample, sequenced in a study of HIV-infected patients and healthy controls. Reverse transcription used approximately 500 ng RNA and constant-region primers for alpha and beta. Each of the alpha and beta chains got its own library through chain-specific third strand synthesis with indices. From the 5' RACE reads, TCRdb called clonotypes with MiXCR, one entry per CDR3 protein. This sample yields about 14,000 distinct CDR3 sequences, of which around 10% are seen a single time; roughly 37% belongs to the top ten. Follow-up blood was drawn about 14 weeks, roughly three months, after antiretroviral therapy began. The repertoire came from unfractionated whole blood and reflected all unsorted peripheral T cells. The sequences come from blood, collected during antiretroviral therapy. These receptors originate from an adult with HIV infection. The donor label of this sample is uncertain.

This clonotype appeared once. A much more abundant neighbour one base away suggests this may be a read error. The chain employs TRBV18 and TRBJ2-7; tentatively, D is TRBD1 (5 bases). The CDR3 loop spans 16 amino acids. The V end lost 5 bases, the J end lost 2 bases, and 19 bases lay between the germline ends. Germline V gives CDR1 KGHSH, CDR2 LQKENI. The CDR3 DNA sequence: TGTGCCAGCTCAGTATACCAACAGGCCGGAACCTACGAGCAGTACTTC. Translated, it gives CASSVYQQAGTYEQYF.

This clonotype was recorded many times. The CDR3: CSVSRDRDTGELFF. The DNA of the CDR3 is TGCAGCGTAAGCCGGGACAGGGACACCGGGGAGCTGTTTTTT. This sequence joins TRBV29-1 and TRBJ2-2, with TRBD1 matching over 9 bases. The CDR3 contains 14 residues. Germline values: CDR1 SQVTM, CDR2 ANQGSEA. The V and J ends lost 6 bases and 3 bases, in that order; junction bases with no gene match: 5.

This clonotype was counted at least ten times. This chain links TRBV7-2 with TRBJ2-3, with 7 bases that match TRBD2. The V gene's germline CDR1 is SGHTA and CDR2 FQGNSA. The CDR3 is 16 residues long. V dropped 1 base and J dropped 1; count of bases not matched to a gene: 5. CDR3 protein: CASSLGERGGTDTQYF. The CDR3 region has the DNA TGTGCCAGCAGCTTAGGGGAGCGGGGTGGCACAGATACGCAGTATTTT. The variable domain in full, completed from reference TRBV7-2 and TRBJ2-3, reads GAGVSQSPSNKVTEKGKDVELRCDPISGHTALYWYRQSLGQGLEFLIYFQGNSAPDKSGLPSDRFSAERTGGSVSTLTIQRTQQEDSAVYLCASSLGERGGTDTQYFGPGTRLTVL.

This clonotype was counted many times. V is TRBV20-1 and J is TRBJ2-3; D is uncertain. Germline assignment: CDR1 DFQATT and CDR2 SNEGSKA (reference sequence). The CDR3 is 14 residues long. V lost 4 bases and J 2 bases, leaving 13 bases between the germline ends. The chain's CDR3 is CSAKGGVTTDTQYF. In DNA form, the CDR3 reads TGCAGTGCTAAGGGTGGGGTTACCACAGATACGCAGTATTTT.

This clonotype was recorded many times. The V and J genes are TRBV25-1 and TRBJ1-5, with D uncertain. CDR1 is MGHDK, CDR2 SYGVNS, per germline. CDR3 size: 13 residues. V lost 5 bases and J lost 3, with 8 bases in between. The CDR3 coding sequence is TGTGCCAGCAGTTCGGGCGCCAATCAGCCCCAGCATTTT. Its protein is CASSSGANQPQHF. The entire variable domain, with the rest obtained from reference TRBV25-1 and TRBJ1-5, is as follows: EADIYQTPRYLVIGTGKKITLECSQTMGHDKMYWYQQDPGMELHLIHYSYGVNSTEKGDLSSESTVSRIRTEHFPLTLESARPSHTSQYLCASSSGANQPQHFGDGTRLSIL.

This clonotype was recorded at least ten times. The chain joins TRBV5-4 to TRBJ1-5; tentatively, D is TRBD1 (6 bases). This CDR3 contains 15 residues. Per the germline V gene, CDR1 is SGHNT and CDR2 is YYREEE (reference sequence). V lost 0 bases and J lost 4, with 11 bases in between. CDR3 sequence (DNA): TGTGCCAGCAGCTTGGGCAGGGGTCATAATCAGCCCCAGCATTTT. Translating gives CASSLGRGHNQPQHF.